This record concerns one TCR beta chain sequence. The ends were cut back, 0 bases at V and 1 base at J, with 22 bases in the middle. The CDR3 runs to 21 residues. The germline V gene encodes CDR1 LGHDT and CDR2 YNNKEL (reference sequence). The data stem from a study of blood T cell repertoires in COVID-19. Overall study context: Material from acute and convalescent COVID-19 was sourced from the United States, Italy and Spain. Nucleic acid was either cDNA or gDNA, and it came from T cells, B-cell-depleted T cells, or PBMCs.

Methods used by the authors: Reference gene primer amplification gave nucleated cell count estimates. TCRdb's table, derived via immunoSEQ multiplex PCR, lists solely in-frame clones and lacks some. V, J and clone size reflect that table, while D and trimming were determined from the DNA. The table lists around 62,000 clones, 85% of them singletons, with 23% in the top ten. The chain links TRBV3-1 (or the pseudogene TRBV3-2) to TRBJ2-6; D might be TRBD1 (6 bases). The source of this sequence is a man between 45 and 60 years old with acute or convalescent COVID-19. Sequenced: peripheral blood. The CDR3: CASSQDLYQGMVLSGANVLTF. The CDR3 region has the DNA TGTGCCAGCAGCCAAGATCTCTATCAGGGGATGGTCTTGTCTGGGGCCAACGTCCTGACTTTC.